A single sample gave rise to the 11 T cell receptor beta chains below, sequenced in a study of cytomegalovirus exposure and HLA in healthy donors. The primer mix had 60 Vbeta and 13 Jbeta primers. The method was immunoSEQ multiplex PCR; TCRdb's version includes in-frame clones alone and lacks a portion of them. The repertoire consists of under 35,000 clones, with about 63% occurring once and the leading ten covering about a fifth. Sample: PBMCs. The receptors shown here come from a man over 45 in good health and CMV-seropositive.

The chain recombines TRBV30 with TRBJ2-7; 11 bases align to TRBD2. The CDR3 is 13 amino acids. Losses at the gene ends were 5 bases for V and 3 bases for J; bases not matched to a gene: 3. Germline loops: CDR1 GTSNPN, CDR2 SVGIG (reference sequence). This CDR3 is CAWGTSGFYEQYF. CDR3 coding DNA: TGTGCCTGGGGGACTAGCGGATTCTACGAGCAGTACTTC.

Only a few counts were recorded for this clone. The genes are TRBV6-5 and TRBJ1-5; tentatively, D is TRBD1 (6 bases). The V and J ends lost 5 bases and 5 bases respectively, with 13 bases between them. Per germline, CDR1 MNHEY and CDR2 SVGAGI. The CDR3 runs 14 residues. The CDR3 spells CASSKQGRDQPQHF. In DNA, the CDR3 is TGTGCCAGCAGTAAACAGGGAAGGGATCAGCCCCAGCATTTT.

The chain recombines TRBV12-5 with TRBJ2-5, with D possibly TRBD2 on 6 matching bases. The V and J ends lost 6 bases and 1 base respectively, with 9 bases between them. Germline V gene data show CDR1 as LGHNT and CDR2 as FRNRAP. The length of the CDR3 is 13 residues. DNA of the CDR3: TGTGCTAGTGGATCGGGACTCCAAGAGACCCAGTACTTC. It encodes CASGSGLQETQYF.

The V gene is TRBV28, the J gene TRBJ2-7; tentatively, D is TRBD1 (5 bases). CDR1 MDHEN and CDR2 SYDVKM come from the germline V gene. This CDR3 region has 12 residues. V lost 7 bases, J lost 5 bases, and 12 bases lay in between. The CDR3 is CASTDSTNEQYF. In DNA form, the CDR3 reads TGTGCCAGCACCGACAGCACTAACGAGCAGTACTTC.

For the CDR3, the DNA is TGTGCCAGCAGTGCGGGCCGCAATCAGCCCCAGCATTTT. The encoded protein is CASSAGRNQPQHF. The rearrangement links TRBV27 to TRBJ1-5; no clear D. The CDR3 is 13 amino acids. In germline, CDR1 is MNHEY, CDR2 SMNVEV (reference sequence). The V end was cut by 5 bases, the J end by 2 bases, with 7 bases between.

The chain is built from TRBV6-1 and TRBJ1-1, with TRBD1 matching over 7 bases. Germline-derived CDR1 and CDR2 are MNHNS and SASEGT. V shed 4 bases, J shed 6 bases, and the junction held 8 bases outside the gene matches. CDR3 length: 14 residues. CDR3 protein: CASSARDSISEAFF. The DNA of the CDR3 is TGTGCCAGCAGTGCAAGGGACAGTATCTCTGAAGCTTTCTTT.

The chain joins TRBV5-1 to TRBJ2-7; D is possibly TRBD1 (6 bases). Germline V gene sequence: CDR1 SGHRS, CDR2 YFSETQ. The V and J ends lost 1 base and 5 bases respectively, with 13 bases between them. CDR3 length: 14 residues. The CDR3 loop is CASSLLGGRDEQYF. For the CDR3, the DNA is TGCGCCAGCAGCTTGCTTGGGGGCAGGGACGAGCAGTACTTC.

Only a few counts were recorded for this clone. DNA of the CDR3: TGTGCCAGCAGTGATGACAGGGGCGCTTCCTTGCCCCAGCATTTT. Protein: CASSDDRGASLPQHF. This chain connects TRBV2 to TRBJ1-5; 8 positions match TRBD1. Germline V lookup: CDR1 SNHLY, CDR2 FYNNEI. Trimming cost V 3 bases and J 9 bases; bases outside gene matches: 10. CDR3 length: 15 residues.

This clone showed up just once. The rearrangement links TRBV6-4 to TRBJ1-2; D is possibly TRBD1 (5 bases). The CDR3 totals 14 residues. V was shortened by 11 bases and J by 0 bases, with 16 bases between the two germline ends. Germline lookup yields CDR1 MRHNA and CDR2 SNTAGT. CDR3: CADPRVKANYGYTF. CDR3 bases: TGTGCCGACCCCAGGGTCAAGGCTAACTATGGCTACACCTTC.

Judged by abundance, this clone is medium-sized. The chain is built from TRBV10-1 and TRBJ2-1; 8 bases map to TRBD1. The CDR3 consists of 14 residues. Unmatched junction bases numbered 4, after V lost 2 bases and J lost 7 bases. Germline V gene sequence: CDR1 WNHNN, CDR2 SYGVQD (reference sequence). The chain's CDR3 is CASSEQGARNEQFF. CDR3 nucleotides: TGCGCCAGCAGTGAGCAGGGGGCAAGGAATGAGCAGTTCTTC.

This clone was seen a handful of times. The CDR3 protein is CASSQGAPNSPLHF. The DNA of the CDR3 is TGTGCCAGCAGCCAGGGGGCACCGAATTCACCCCTCCACTTT. The J gene is TRBJ1-6, the V gene TRBV5-6, with 8 bases matching TRBD1. The germline CDR1 and CDR2 sequences are SGHDT and YYEEEE. The CDR3 loop spans 14 amino acids. V dropped 4 bases and J dropped 7; count of bases not matched to a gene: 4.